Below are 28 T cell receptor beta chains sequenced from a single sample in a study of blood T cell repertoires in COVID-19. TCRdb's table, derived via immunoSEQ multiplex PCR, lists solely in-frame clones and lacks some. The table lists more than 85,000 clones, approximately 81% of them singletons. The source material was peripheral blood. These receptors were collected from a man between 60 and 75 years old with acute or convalescent COVID-19.

The V and J genes are TRBV29-1 and TRBJ1-1; 7 nucleotides line up with TRBD1. Trimming cost V 7 bases and J 4 bases; bases outside gene matches: 6. This CDR3 contains 12 residues. CDR1 and CDR2 from the germline V gene are SQVTM and ANQGSEA. CDR3 region: CSAGGKTTEAFF. CDR3 bases: TGCAGCGCAGGGGGTAAGACCACTGAAGCTTTCTTT.

The CDR3 loop reads CAISVASGGYNEQFF. The CDR3 nucleotides are TGTGCCATCAGTGTTGCTAGCGGGGGATACAATGAGCAGTTCTTC. The chain couples TRBV10-3 to TRBJ2-1; 10 nucleotides align to TRBD2. The CDR3 loop spans 15 amino acids. In germline, CDR1 is ENHRY, CDR2 SYGVKD. J was trimmed by 4 bases and V by 4 bases; bases with no gene match: 4.

This clone has a handful of counts. This chain joins TRBV5-1 and TRBJ2-3; 11 bases are shared with TRBD2. Germline loops: CDR1 SGHRS, CDR2 YFSETQ. V gave up 6 bases and J gave up 0 bases; unmatched junction bases: 9. This CDR3 is built from 17 residues. CDR3 coding DNA: TGCGCCAGCAAGGGAGGAGTAGCGGGAGGGAGCACAGATACGCAGTATTTT. Protein: CASKGGVAGGSTDTQYF.

The V call is TRBV7-9, the J call TRBJ2-5; the match to TRBD1 covers 9 bases. Germline V lookup: CDR1 SEHNR, CDR2 FQNEAQ (reference sequence). V was clipped by 3 bases and J by 5 bases; unmatched bases: 7. The CDR3 runs to 15 residues. The CDR3 DNA reads as TGTGCCAGCAGCTTGGGACAGGGAGTTTCGGAGACCCAGTACTTC. Protein: CASSLGQGVSETQYF.

The chain employs TRBV5-6 and TRBJ2-3, with 7 bases lining up with TRBD2. From germline, CDR1 is SGHDT and CDR2 YYEEEE. This CDR3 comprises 16 residues. Trimming removed 5 bases from V and 0 bases from J; junction bases left unmatched: 9. This CDR3 is CASSLKGLTSTDTQYF. The CDR3, as DNA: TGTGCCAGCAGTTTAAAGGGACTAACTAGCACAGATACGCAGTATTTT.

The J gene is TRBJ2-3, the V gene TRBV7-6; 12 bases are shared with TRBD2. The CDR3 sequence is 19 residues long. Germline V gene sequence: CDR1 SGHVS, CDR2 FNYEAQ. Unmatched junction bases numbered 13, after V lost 4 bases and J lost 2 bases. Written as DNA, the CDR3 is TGTGCCAGCAGCTCGCCCATACTGACTAGCGGGGGCCTCACAGATACGCAGTATTTT. It is translated as CASSSPILTSGGLTDTQYF.

V gene TRBV7-2 combines with J gene TRBJ2-7, with D perhaps TRBD1 (5 bases). Trimming took off 1 base at V and 4 bases at J, with 11 bases between the two ends. This CDR3 is built from 14 residues. Germline CDR1 SGHTA, CDR2 FQGNSA. For the CDR3, the DNA is TGTGCCAGCAGCTTAGTAGGGGTACCTTACGAGCAGTACGTC. This sequence encodes CASSLVGVPYEQYV.

This chain links TRBV2 with TRBJ2-1; D is undetermined. The germline CDR1 and CDR2 sequences are SNHLY and FYNNEI. This CDR3 spans 13 amino acids. Trimming pared 5 bases from V and 5 bases from J, leaving 10 bases between. The CDR3 DNA reads TGTGCCAGCAGTCTTTTTCGGGACAATGAGCAGTTCTTC. Residues: CASSLFRDNEQFF.

This chain's CDR3 is CAISDSGLTGVNEQFF. The CDR3, as DNA: TGTGCCATCAGTGATTCAGGACTAACTGGCGTGAATGAGCAGTTCTTC. V usage is TRBV10-3 and J usage is TRBJ2-1; D might be TRBD2 (6 bases). Germline V gives CDR1 ENHRY, CDR2 SYGVKD. The CDR3 is made up of 16 amino acids. The ends were cut back, 3 bases at V and 7 bases at J, with 19 bases in the middle.

The chain joins TRBV10-3 to TRBJ1-5; 8 bases agree with TRBD1. V lost 6 bases and J lost 1; bases outside the gene matches: 5. The germline gives CDR1 ENHRY, CDR2 SYGVKD. The CDR3 runs to 15 residues. The CDR3 DNA is TGTGCCATCAGGGACGGACAGGGCAGCAATCAGCCCCAGCATTTT. This gives the protein CAIRDGQGSNQPQHF.

V usage is TRBV2 and J usage is TRBJ2-7; 8 bases are a match to TRBD1. The CDR3 loop spans 13 amino acids. V trimming: 7 bases; J trimming: 2 bases; junction bases outside the gene matches: 4. Germline-derived CDR1 and CDR2 are SNHLY and FYNNEI. The CDR3 sequence is CASMWTGPYEQYF. Here the CDR3 DNA reads TGTGCCAGCATGTGGACAGGGCCCTACGAGCAGTACTTC.

The chain carries TRBV15 and TRBJ2-1, with D uncertain. The V end lost 0 bases, the J end lost 9 bases, and 9 bases lay between the germline ends. The length of the CDR3 is 13 residues. Per the germline V gene, CDR1 is LNHNV and CDR2 is YYDKDF (reference sequence). The CDR3 protein is CATSRDRPGEQFF. The DNA for the CDR3 is TGTGCCACCAGCAGAGATAGGCCAGGTGAGCAGTTCTTC.

This chain joins TRBV9 and TRBJ1-1; tentatively, D is TRBD1 (6 bases). The CDR3 length is 15 residues. Germline CDR1 reads SGDLS; CDR2 reads YYNGEE. V lost 1 base, J lost 1 base, and 11 bases lay in between. The CDR3 DNA reads TGTGCCAGCAGCGTATCTGGACAGAGGAACACTGAAGCTTTCTTT. Translation: CASSVSGQRNTEAFF.

The gene calls are TRBV9 and TRBJ1-3, with D possibly matching TRBD1 (5 bases). CDR1 is SGDLS and CDR2 is YYNGEE in the germline V gene. Trimming took 0 bases from V and 0 from J, leaving 10 bases between them. This CDR3 contains 16 residues. This CDR3 reads CASSVAPGNSGNTIYF. The DNA for the CDR3 is TGTGCCAGCAGCGTAGCTCCAGGGAACTCTGGAAACACCATATATTTT.

J is TRBJ2-2 and V is TRBV10-2; D uncertain. CDR1 and CDR2 from the germline V gene are WSHSY and SAAADI. The CDR3 extends over 12 amino acids. Deletions cut 3 bases from V and 9 bases from J, with 8 bases between. The CDR3 region is CASSDGLRELFF. DNA of the CDR3: TGCGCCAGCAGTGACGGTCTGCGGGAGCTGTTTTTT.

The rearrangement links TRBV7-9 to TRBJ2-7, with TRBD1 matching 11 bases. The CDR3 length is 14 residues. V shed 6 bases and J 2 bases; nucleotides not matched to a gene: 3. Germline CDR1 is SEHNR and CDR2 is FQNEAQ (reference sequence). The CDR3 sequence is CASRGQGDPYEQYF. CDR3 DNA sequence: TGTGCCAGCAGGGGACAGGGGGATCCCTACGAGCAGTACTTC.

The V call is TRBV19, the J call TRBJ1-2; 7 bases agree with TRBD1. The germline gives CDR1 LNHDA, CDR2 SQIVND (reference sequence). The J segment lost 5 bases and the V segment lost 3 bases, leaving 9 bases of the junction unmatched. This CDR3 has 15 amino acids. CDR3 sequence (DNA): TGTGCCAGTAGTATCACCAGGACAGGCTGGTATGGCTACACCTTC. Amino acid sequence: CASSITRTGWYGYTF.

The CDR3 spells CASSLEGGPNQPQHF. CDR3 bases: TGTGCCAGCAGCTTAGAGGGGGGGCCCAATCAGCCCCAGCATTTT. This chain uses TRBV7-8 with TRBJ1-5; D perhaps matches TRBD1 (6 bases). Trimming took off 1 base at V and 3 bases at J, with 10 bases between the two ends. CDR3 size: 15 residues. Germline loops: CDR1 SGHVS, CDR2 FQNEAQ. The whole variable domain, filled in from reference TRBV7-8 and TRBJ1-5, reads GAGVSQSPRYKVAKRGQDVALRCDPISGHVSLFWYQQALGQGPEFLTYFQNEAQLDKSGLPSDRFFAERPEGSVSTLKIQRTQQEDSAVYLCASSLEGGPNQPQHFGDGTRLSIL.

The genes are TRBV4-3 and TRBJ2-5; weak D call: TRBD1 (5 bases). Germline CDR1 LGHNA, CDR2 YSLEER. The V end was cut by 0 bases, the J end by 5 bases, with 10 bases between. The CDR3 has 14 residues. The DNA of the CDR3 is TGCGCCAGCAGCCAAGACGGCAGGGATGAGACCCAGTACTTC. It translates to CASSQDGRDETQYF.

This chain links TRBV19 with TRBJ1-1; tentatively, D is TRBD1 (6 bases). The CDR3 runs 13 residues. Germline lookup yields CDR1 LNHDA and CDR2 SQIVND (reference sequence). The V end was cut by 10 bases, the J end by 0 bases, with 12 bases between. The CDR3 nucleotides are TGTGCCACCTCGACAGGATTGAACACTGAAGCTTTCTTT. Its translation: CATSTGLNTEAFF.

This chain joins TRBV6-6 and TRBJ2-1; unclear D gene. CDR1 and CDR2 from the germline V gene are MNHNY and SVGAGI (reference sequence). Between the trimmed V and J ends, which lost 2 bases and 9 bases, there was a span of 5 bases. This CDR3 contains 11 residues. In DNA form, the CDR3 reads TGTGCCAGCAGTTACAGCCGTGAGCAGTTCTTC. Its protein product is CASSYSREQFF.

The chain combines TRBV30 with TRBJ2-1; D unresolved. There are 10 residues in the CDR3. The germline V gene encodes CDR1 GTSNPN and CDR2 SVGIG (reference sequence). V dropped 5 bases and J dropped 9 bases, with 8 bases sitting between them. The DNA for the CDR3 is TGTGCCTGGGGGCGGCGTGAGCAGTTCTTC. Amino acid sequence: CAWGRREQFF.

The chain uses TRBV2 and TRBJ2-1; D not certain. V was clipped by 7 bases and J by 7 bases, with 20 bases between them. The CDR3 totals 15 residues. In germline, CDR1 is SNHLY, CDR2 FYNNEI. The CDR3 sequence: CASKVVPQDWNEQFF. The CDR3 nucleotides are TGTGCCAGCAAGGTCGTCCCCCAAGACTGGAATGAGCAGTTCTTC.

This rearrangement joins TRBV11-3 to TRBJ2-7; 8 positions match TRBD1. With V trimmed by 4 bases and J by 2 bases, 7 bases remained unmatched. CDR3 length: 15 amino acids. Germline CDR1 SGHNT, CDR2 YENEEA. CDR3 protein: CASSSPGGQAYEQYF. The CDR3 region has the DNA TGTGCCAGCAGCTCGCCTGGGGGACAGGCCTACGAGCAGTACTTC.

The chain has TRBV6-5 and TRBJ2-1; D might be TRBD2 (6 bases). The CDR3 is made up of 13 amino acids. V was shortened by 6 bases and J by 9 bases, with 15 bases between the two germline ends. The germline V gene has CDR1 MNHEY and CDR2 SVGAGI. For the CDR3, the DNA is TGTGCCAGCAGGAGGGATTGGGACTCTGAGCAGTTCTTC. This encodes CASRRDWDSEQFF.

The rearrangement joins TRBV6-2 or TRBV6-3 to TRBJ2-6; 7 nucleotides line up with TRBD1. With V trimmed by 6 bases and J by 0 bases, 8 bases remained unmatched. The CDR3 runs to 17 residues. The germline V gene encodes CDR1 MNHEY and CDR2 SVGEGT. CDR3: CASSRRDSSSGANVLTF. CDR3 in DNA: TGTGCCAGCAGCAGACGGGACAGCTCCTCTGGGGCCAACGTCCTGACTTTC.

The chain employs TRBV7-2 and TRBJ1-1; D is perhaps TRBD1 (5 bases). The CDR3 runs to 14 residues. Trimming shortened V by 2 bases and J by 5 bases, and 12 bases separated the two germline ends. Germline V lookup: CDR1 SGHTA, CDR2 FQGNSA. The CDR3 region has the DNA TGTGCCAGCAGCTTAAAGACGGGGGGAACTGAAGCTTTCTTT. It specifies CASSLKTGGTEAFF.

This chain links TRBV9 with TRBJ2-1; tentative D call: TRBD2 (5 bases). CDR3 length: 15 residues. The V gene lost 3 bases and the J gene lost 4 bases, with 14 bases spanning the gap. CDR1 is SGDLS, CDR2 YYNGEE, per germline. CDR3: CASSAGEQPYNEQFF. CDR3 bases: TGTGCCAGCAGCGCCGGGGAACAACCATACAATGAGCAGTTCTTC.